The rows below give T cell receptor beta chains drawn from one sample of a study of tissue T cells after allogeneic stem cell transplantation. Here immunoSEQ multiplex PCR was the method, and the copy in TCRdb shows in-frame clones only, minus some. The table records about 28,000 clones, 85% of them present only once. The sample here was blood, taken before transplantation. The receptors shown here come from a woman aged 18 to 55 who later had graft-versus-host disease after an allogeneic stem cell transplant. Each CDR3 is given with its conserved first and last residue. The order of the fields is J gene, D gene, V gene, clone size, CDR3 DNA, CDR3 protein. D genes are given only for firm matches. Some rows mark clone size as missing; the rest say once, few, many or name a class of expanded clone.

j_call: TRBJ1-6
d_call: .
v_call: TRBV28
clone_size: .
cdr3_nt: TGTGCCAGCAGGTGGACAGATAATTCACCCCTCCACTTT
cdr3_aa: CASRWTDNSPLHF

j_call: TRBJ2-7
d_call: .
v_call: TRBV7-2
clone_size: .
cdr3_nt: TGTGCCAGCAGCTTAGGGGACGGTCCCTACGAGCAGTACTTC
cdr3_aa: CASSLGDGPYEQYF

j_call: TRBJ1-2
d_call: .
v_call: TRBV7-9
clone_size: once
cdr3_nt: TGTGCCAGCACCGGTTTCCCGGCCAATGAAGTGGGCTACACCTTC
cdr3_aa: CASTGFPANEVGYTF

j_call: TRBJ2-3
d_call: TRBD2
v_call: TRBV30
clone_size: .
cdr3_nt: TGTGCCTGGAGTGCCAGGGACTATCGCACAGATACGCAGTATTTT
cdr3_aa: CAWSARDYRTDTQYF

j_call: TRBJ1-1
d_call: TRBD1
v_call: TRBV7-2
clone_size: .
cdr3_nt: TGTGCCAGCAGCTTAGGGACAGGGAACACTGAAGCTTTCTTT
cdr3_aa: CASSLGTGNTEAFF

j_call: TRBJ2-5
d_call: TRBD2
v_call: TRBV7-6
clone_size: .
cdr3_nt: TGTGCCAGCAGCTTAGGGCTAGCGGGAAGGGAAGAGACCCAGTACTTC
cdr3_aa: CASSLGLAGREETQYF

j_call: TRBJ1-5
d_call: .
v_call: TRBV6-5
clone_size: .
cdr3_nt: TGTGCCAGCAGCCGGGCCAACCTCTCCAATCAGCCCCAGCATTTT
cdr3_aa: CASSRANLSNQPQHF

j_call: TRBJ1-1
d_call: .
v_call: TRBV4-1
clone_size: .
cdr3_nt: TGCGCCAGCAGCCAAGGGGTCGCGGAAGCTTTCTTT
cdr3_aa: CASSQGVAEAFF

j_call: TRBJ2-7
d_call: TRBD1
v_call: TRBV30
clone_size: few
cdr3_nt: TGTGCCTGGAAACAGGGGGCCTACGAGCAGTACTTC
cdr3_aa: CAWKQGAYEQYF

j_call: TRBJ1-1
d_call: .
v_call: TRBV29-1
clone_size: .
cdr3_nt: TGCAGCGTTGAGGTCTGGAACACTGAAGCTTTCTTT
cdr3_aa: CSVEVWNTEAFF

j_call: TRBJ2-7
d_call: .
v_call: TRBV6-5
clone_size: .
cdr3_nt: TGTGCCAGCAGGGGATTGGCCTACGAGCAGTACTTC
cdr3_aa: CASRGLAYEQYF

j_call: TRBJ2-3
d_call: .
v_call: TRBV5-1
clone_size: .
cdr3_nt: TGCGCCAGCAGCTTGCCGGCCACAGATACGCAGTATTTT
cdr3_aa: CASSLPATDTQYF

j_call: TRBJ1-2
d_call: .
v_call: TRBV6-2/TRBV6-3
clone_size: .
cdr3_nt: TGTGCCAGCAGTTTGGACGGCTTCAACTATGGCTACACCTTC
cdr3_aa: CASSLDGFNYGYTF

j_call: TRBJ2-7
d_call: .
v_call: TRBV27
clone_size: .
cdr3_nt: TGTGCCAGCAGTTCCCCCGGGACCTACCAGGCGCAGTACTTC
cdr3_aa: CASSSPGTYQAQYF

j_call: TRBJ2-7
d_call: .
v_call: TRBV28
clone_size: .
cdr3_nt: TGTGCCAGCAGTTCCCAGACACCCTCCTACGAGCAGTACTTC
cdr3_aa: CASSSQTPSYEQYF

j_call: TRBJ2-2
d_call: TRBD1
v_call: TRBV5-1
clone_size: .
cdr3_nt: TGCGCCAGCAGCCCCGACAGGGGGCCGGACACCGGGGAGCTGTTTTTT
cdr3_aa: CASSPDRGPDTGELFF

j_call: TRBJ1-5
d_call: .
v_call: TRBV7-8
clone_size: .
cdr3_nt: TGTGCCAGCAGCCTAGAACGGGGAGTTGGCAATCAGCCCCAGCATTTT
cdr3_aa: CASSLERGVGNQPQHF

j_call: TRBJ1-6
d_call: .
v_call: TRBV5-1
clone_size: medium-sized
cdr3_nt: TGCGCCAGCAGCTTGAAGGTTTCGGGGAAGTCACCCCTCCACTTT
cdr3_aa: CASSLKVSGKSPLHF

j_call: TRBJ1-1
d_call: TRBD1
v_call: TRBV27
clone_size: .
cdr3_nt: TGTGCCAGCAGTTTCGAACCGGGACAGAGCATGAACACTGAAGCTTTCTTT
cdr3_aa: CASSFEPGQSMNTEAFF

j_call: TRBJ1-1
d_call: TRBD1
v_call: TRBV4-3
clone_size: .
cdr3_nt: TGCGCCAGCAGCCAAAGGACAGGGGTAACTGAAGCTTTCTTT
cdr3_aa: CASSQRTGVTEAFF

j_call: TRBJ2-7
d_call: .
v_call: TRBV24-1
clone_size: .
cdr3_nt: TGTGCCACCAGTGATTTGCACTCCTACGAGCAGTACTTC
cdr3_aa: CATSDLHSYEQYF

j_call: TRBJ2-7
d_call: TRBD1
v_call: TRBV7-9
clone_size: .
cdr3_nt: TGTGCCAGCAGCTCTGGACAGGTGCCCGAGCAGTACTTC
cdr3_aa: CASSSGQVPEQYF

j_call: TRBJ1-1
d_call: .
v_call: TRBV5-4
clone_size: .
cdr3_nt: TGTGCCAGCAGCAGCAGTACATCCACTGAAGCTTTCTTT
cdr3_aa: CASSSSTSTEAFF

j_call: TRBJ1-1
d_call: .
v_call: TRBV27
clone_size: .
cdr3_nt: TGTGCCAGCAGTTTGGAGCCTACCTCCCGAGGTGAAGCTTTCTTT
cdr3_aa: CASSLEPTSRGEAFF

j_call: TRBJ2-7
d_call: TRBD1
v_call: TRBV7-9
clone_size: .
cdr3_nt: TGTGCCAGCAGCCTGACAGGGCCAGGCCTCTACGAGCAGTACTTC
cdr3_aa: CASSLTGPGLYEQYF

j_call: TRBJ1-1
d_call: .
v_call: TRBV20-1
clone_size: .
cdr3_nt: TGCAGTGGACAGGAGAACACTGAAGCTTTCTTT
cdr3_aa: CSGQENTEAFF

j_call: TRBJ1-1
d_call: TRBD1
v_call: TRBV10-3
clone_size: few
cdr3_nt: TGTGCCATCAGTGAGTCCGGGACAGGGGGTGGATCTGAAGCTTTCTTT
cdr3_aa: CAISESGTGGGSEAFF

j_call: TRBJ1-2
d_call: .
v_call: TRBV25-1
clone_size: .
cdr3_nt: TGTGCCAGCAGTGGCAGGGAACTCGGCTACACCTTC
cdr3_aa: CASSGRELGYTF

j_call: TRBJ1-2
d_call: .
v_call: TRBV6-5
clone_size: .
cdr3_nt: TGTGCCAGCAGTTACTTCCAGGGGCGAGACCTCTATGGCTACACCTTC
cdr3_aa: CASSYFQGRDLYGYTF

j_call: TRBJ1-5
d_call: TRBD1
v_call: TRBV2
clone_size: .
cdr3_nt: TGTGCCAGCAGTGATGGACAGGGTCATGGTCAGCCCCAGCATTTT
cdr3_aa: CASSDGQGHGQPQHF

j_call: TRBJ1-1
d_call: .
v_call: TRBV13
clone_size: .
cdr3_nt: TGTGCCAGCAGCTTAGGGGTCGCCGGTTACAGCCCGAACACTGAAGCTTTCTTT
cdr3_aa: CASSLGVAGYSPNTEAFF

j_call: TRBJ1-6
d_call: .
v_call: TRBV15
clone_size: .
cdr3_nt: TGTGCCACCAGCAGAGACCCACAGGTGGTTGGGGCAAATTCACCCCTCCACTTT
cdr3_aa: CATSRDPQVVGANSPLHF

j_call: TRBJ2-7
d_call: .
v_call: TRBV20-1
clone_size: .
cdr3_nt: TGCAGTGCTAGTTCCAGGGTCTACGAGCAGTACTTC
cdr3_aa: CSASSRVYEQYF

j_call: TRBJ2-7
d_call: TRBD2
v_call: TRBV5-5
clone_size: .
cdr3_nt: TGTGCCAGCAGCTTGCGCCAGCGGGGGGCCTACGAGCAGTACTTC
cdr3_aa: CASSLRQRGAYEQYF

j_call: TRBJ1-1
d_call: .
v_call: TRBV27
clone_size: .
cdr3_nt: TGTGCCAGCAGTTTTCGTCCGTCCAACACTGAAGCTTTCTTT
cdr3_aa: CASSFRPSNTEAFF

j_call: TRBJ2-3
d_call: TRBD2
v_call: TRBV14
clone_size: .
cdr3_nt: TGTGCCAGCAGCCAAGTCTGGTCAGGACTAGCGGGGACAGATACGCAGTATTTT
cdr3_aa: CASSQVWSGLAGTDTQYF

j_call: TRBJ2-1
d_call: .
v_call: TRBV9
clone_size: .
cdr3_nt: TGTGCCAGCAGCGTAGGGGTCGAGGTCACCTACAATGAGCAGTTCTTC
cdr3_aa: CASSVGVEVTYNEQFF

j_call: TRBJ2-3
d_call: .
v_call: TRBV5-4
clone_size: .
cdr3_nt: TGTGCCAGCAGCTTGGACTGGGGAGGATCAGATACGCAGTATTTT
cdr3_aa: CASSLDWGGSDTQYF